Described below is a single T cell receptor (beta chain) sequence and its context. Germline loops: CDR1 SGDLS, CDR2 YYNGEE. With V trimmed by 4 bases and J by 10 bases, 14 bases remained unmatched. The CDR3 covers 17 residues. The sample is drawn from a study of T cell changes during pregnancy in multiple sclerosis. Generated by immunoSEQ multiplex PCR, the TCRdb table keeps only in-frame clones and is missing some. Here the sample spans tens of thousands of clones, around 93% being singletons. The sequencing used peripheral blood, collected in the first trimester of pregnancy. The sequence came from a female donor in good health, enrolled as a control in a pregnancy study. This sequence joins TRBV9 and TRBJ2-1, with 13 positions matching TRBD2. The CDR3 DNA is TGTGCCAGCAGCTTCAGCCCCACTAGCGGGGGGGCTGGGGAGCAGTTCTTC. Its translation: CASSFSPTSGGAGEQFF.